Listed below are T cell receptor beta chains from one sample, sequenced in a study of cytomegalovirus exposure and HLA in healthy donors. Data came from immunoSEQ multiplex PCR; TCRdb stores just in-frame clones and leaves some out. Counted here are 120,000 or so clones, under 85% occurring once; the ten biggest clones make up roughly 10%. Material for sequencing was PBMCs. The receptors stem from a woman aged 50 to 60 in good health and CMV-seropositive. CDR3s include the opening cysteine and the closing phenylalanine or tryptophan. The D gene is left open where the match is weak. Size is omitted from some rows. Given values are once, few, many or a class for expanded clones.

CDR3 protein: CASIAGGYGTSGGASADTQYF
CDR3 DNA: TGTGCCAGCATCGCCGGGGGGTACGGGACTAGCGGGGGGGCCTCGGCAGATACGCAGTATTTT
V gene: TRBV28
J gene: TRBJ2-3
clone size: -
D gene: TRBD2

CDR3 protein: CASSDSYRTYNSPLHF
CDR3 DNA: TGTGCCAGCAGTGACTCGTACAGAACCTATAATTCACCCCTCCACTTT
V gene: TRBV6-4
J gene: TRBJ1-6
clone size: few
D gene: -

CDR3 protein: CASSLLSGQTYEQYF
CDR3 DNA: TGTGCCAGCAGTTTACTATCGGGACAGACCTACGAGCAGTACTTC
V gene: TRBV28
J gene: TRBJ2-7
clone size: -
D gene: TRBD1

CDR3 protein: CASSEVRGTDTQYF
CDR3 DNA: TGTGCCAGCAGCGAGGTACGGGGGACAGATACGCAGTATTTT
V gene: TRBV2
J gene: TRBJ2-3
clone size: once
D gene: -

CDR3 protein: CASSPTSGQETQYF
CDR3 DNA: TGTGCCAGCTCCCCGACTAGCGGCCAAGAGACCCAGTACTTC
V gene: TRBV7-9
J gene: TRBJ2-5
clone size: once
D gene: TRBD2

CDR3 protein: CASSLTPQGEQYF
CDR3 DNA: TGTGCCAGCAGCTTAACCCCCCAGGGCGAGCAGTACTTC
V gene: TRBV7-2
J gene: TRBJ2-7
clone size: -
D gene: -

CDR3 protein: CSVEQTGRGEQYF
CDR3 DNA: TGCAGCGTTGAGCAGACAGGGAGAGGCGAGCAGTACTTC
V gene: TRBV29-1
J gene: TRBJ2-7
clone size: few
D gene: TRBD1

CDR3 protein: CASKRGNQPQHF
CDR3 DNA: TGTGCCAGTAAGAGGGGGAATCAGCCCCAGCATTTT
V gene: TRBV19
J gene: TRBJ1-5
clone size: -
D gene: -

CDR3 protein: CATSRAPAGAHSSYNEQFF
CDR3 DNA: TGTGCCACCAGCCGTGCCCCAGCGGGAGCCCATTCCTCCTACAATGAGCAGTTCTTC
V gene: TRBV15
J gene: TRBJ2-1
clone size: few
D gene: TRBD2

CDR3 protein: CAWSVPGTLEQYF
CDR3 DNA: TGTGCCTGGAGTGTACCCGGTACCCTAGAGCAGTACTTC
V gene: TRBV30
J gene: TRBJ2-7
clone size: -
D gene: -

CDR3 protein: CASSVAPAGPDSGANVLTF
CDR3 DNA: TGTGCCAGCAGCGTAGCTCCAGCGGGGCCCGACTCTGGGGCCAACGTCCTGACTTTC
V gene: TRBV9
J gene: TRBJ2-6
clone size: -
D gene: TRBD2

CDR3 protein: CASSLGGRREETQYF
CDR3 DNA: TGTGCCAGCAGCTTGGGGGGGAGGAGAGAAGAGACCCAGTACTTC
V gene: TRBV5-4
J gene: TRBJ2-5
clone size: -
D gene: -

CDR3 protein: CAIGQGSGANVLTF
CDR3 DNA: TGTGCCATCGGTCAGGGGTCTGGGGCCAACGTCCTGACTTTC
V gene: TRBV10-3
J gene: TRBJ2-6
clone size: -
D gene: -

CDR3 protein: CASSSGQGYSYEQYF
CDR3 DNA: TGTGCCAGCAGTTCCGGACAGGGCTACTCCTACGAGCAGTACTTC
V gene: TRBV27
J gene: TRBJ2-7
clone size: once
D gene: TRBD1

CDR3 protein: CASSIDTNNQPQHF
CDR3 DNA: TGTGCCAGCAGCATAGACACGAACAATCAGCCCCAGCATTTT
V gene: TRBV7-8
J gene: TRBJ1-5
clone size: -
D gene: -

CDR3 protein: CAFDGGSYEQYF
CDR3 DNA: TGTGCCTTCGACGGGGGATCGTACGAGCAGTACTTC
V gene: TRBV30
J gene: TRBJ2-7
clone size: -
D gene: -

CDR3 protein: CASGTTPGVEKLFF
CDR3 DNA: TGTGCCAGCGGGACAACCCCCGGGGTTGAAAAACTGTTTTTT
V gene: TRBV6-1
J gene: TRBJ1-4
clone size: few
D gene: -

CDR3 protein: CASSLAPGYEQYF
CDR3 DNA: TGTGCCAGCAGCTTAGCGCCGGGGTACGAGCAGTACTTC
V gene: TRBV7-6
J gene: TRBJ2-7
clone size: -
D gene: -

CDR3 protein: CASSWGGGQETQYF
CDR3 DNA: TGTGCCAGCAGCTGGGGGGGAGGGCAAGAGACCCAGTACTTC
V gene: TRBV5-5
J gene: TRBJ2-5
clone size: -
D gene: TRBD2

CDR3 protein: CAISVAGGLFEQFF
CDR3 DNA: TGTGCCATCAGTGTAGCGGGAGGGCTATTTGAGCAGTTCTTC
V gene: TRBV10-3
J gene: TRBJ2-1
clone size: -
D gene: TRBD2

CDR3 protein: CAWSVIGRETQYF
CDR3 DNA: TGTGCCTGGAGTGTAATCGGGAGAGAGACCCAGTACTTC
V gene: TRBV30
J gene: TRBJ2-5
clone size: few
D gene: -

CDR3 protein: CASTTGDRGPAAF
CDR3 DNA: TGTGCCAGCACCACCGGCGACAGGGGTCCCGCTGCCTTC
V gene: TRBV6-6
J gene: TRBJ1-2
clone size: few
D gene: TRBD1

CDR3 protein: CASSNSAGENGYTF
CDR3 DNA: TGTGCCAGCTCAAACTCGGCAGGGGAAAATGGCTACACCTTC
V gene: TRBV27
J gene: TRBJ1-2
clone size: -
D gene: -

CDR3 protein: CASSFARGGREKLFF
CDR3 DNA: TGTGCCAGCAGCTTTGCTCGCGGGGGGCGTGAAAAACTGTTTTTT
V gene: TRBV5-6
J gene: TRBJ1-4
clone size: few
D gene: -

CDR3 protein: CASTQGARSYEQYF
CDR3 DNA: TGTGCCAGCACCCAGGGGGCGAGGTCCTACGAGCAGTACTTC
V gene: TRBV7-9
J gene: TRBJ2-7
clone size: once
D gene: TRBD1

CDR3 protein: CASSGGRGDTQYF
CDR3 DNA: TGTGCCAGCAGTGGTGGGAGAGGGGATACGCAGTATTTT
V gene: TRBV2
J gene: TRBJ2-3
clone size: -
D gene: -

CDR3 protein: CASSRYRDRASNQPQHF
CDR3 DNA: TGTGCCAGCTCACGGTACCGGGACAGGGCGAGCAATCAGCCCCAGCATTTT
V gene: TRBV18
J gene: TRBJ1-5
clone size: -
D gene: TRBD1

CDR3 protein: CASSPPSSYEQYF
CDR3 DNA: TGTGCCAGCAGCCCCCCGAGCTCCTACGAGCAGTACTTC
V gene: TRBV7-9
J gene: TRBJ2-7
clone size: -
D gene: -

CDR3 protein: CASSGGQGFSTEAFF
CDR3 DNA: TGTGCCAGCAGTGGGGGACAGGGGTTTAGCACTGAAGCTTTCTTT
V gene: TRBV6-1
J gene: TRBJ1-1
clone size: -
D gene: TRBD1

CDR3 protein: CASSLTALTRGNTIYF
CDR3 DNA: TGTGCCAGCAGCTTAACAGCCCTGACCCGTGGAAACACCATATATTTT
V gene: TRBV7-6
J gene: TRBJ1-3
clone size: -
D gene: -

CDR3 protein: CASCATGAPEKLFF
CDR3 DNA: TGTGCCAGCTGCGCGACAGGCGCCCCTGAAAAACTGTTTTTT
V gene: TRBV2
J gene: TRBJ1-4
clone size: -
D gene: -

CDR3 protein: CASSEALFRGSSYNEQFF
CDR3 DNA: TGTGCCAGCAGTGAAGCGCTTTTCCGCGGGAGCTCCTACAATGAGCAGTTCTTC
V gene: TRBV2
J gene: TRBJ2-1
clone size: -
D gene: TRBD2

CDR3 protein: CASSSSPGQGWNTIYF
CDR3 DNA: TGTGCCAGCAGCTCCTCCCCGGGACAGGGATGGAACACCATATATTTT
V gene: TRBV5-4
J gene: TRBJ1-3
clone size: -
D gene: TRBD1

CDR3 protein: CASSGGSGRPGELFF
CDR3 DNA: TGTGCCAGCAGTGGGGGTAGCGGGAGGCCCGGGGAGCTGTTTTTT
V gene: TRBV2
J gene: TRBJ2-2
clone size: -
D gene: TRBD2

CDR3 protein: CASSSEGTRHEKLFF
CDR3 DNA: TGCGCCAGCAGCTCCGAGGGAACCCGGCACGAAAAACTGTTTTTT
V gene: TRBV5-1
J gene: TRBJ1-4
clone size: -
D gene: -

CDR3 protein: CAWRETAPLEKLFF
CDR3 DNA: TGTGCCTGGAGGGAGACAGCACCTCTCGAAAAACTGTTTTTT
V gene: TRBV30
J gene: TRBJ1-4
clone size: -
D gene: -

CDR3 protein: CASRRGRGYEQYF
CDR3 DNA: TGTGCCAGCAGAAGGGGGAGGGGGTACGAGCAGTACTTC
V gene: TRBV2
J gene: TRBJ2-7
clone size: -
D gene: -

CDR3 protein: CASSLRETQYF
CDR3 DNA: TGTGCCAGCAGCCTACGGGAGACCCAGTACTTC
V gene: TRBV5-6
J gene: TRBJ2-5
clone size: -
D gene: -

CDR3 protein: CASSLDQNTEAFF
CDR3 DNA: TGTGCCAGCAGCTTAGACCAGAATACTGAAGCTTTCTTT
V gene: TRBV7-2
J gene: TRBJ1-1
clone size: -
D gene: -

CDR3 protein: CASSYDRGNTIYF
CDR3 DNA: TGTGCCAGCAGTTACGATAGAGGAAACACCATATATTTT
V gene: TRBV6-5
J gene: TRBJ1-3
clone size: -
D gene: -

CDR3 protein: CASSLRGETQYF
CDR3 DNA: TGTGCCAGCAGCTTAAGGGGAGAGACCCAGTACTTC
V gene: TRBV5-6
J gene: TRBJ2-5
clone size: -
D gene: -

CDR3 protein: CASSRTSGAYNEQFF
CDR3 DNA: TGCGCCAGCAGCCGGACTAGCGGAGCCTACAATGAGCAGTTCTTC
V gene: TRBV5-1
J gene: TRBJ2-1
clone size: -
D gene: TRBD2

CDR3 protein: CASSQGGSHTGELFF
CDR3 DNA: TGTGCCAGCAGCCAGGGAGGTTCGCACACCGGGGAGCTGTTTTTT
V gene: TRBV9
J gene: TRBJ2-2
clone size: -
D gene: -

CDR3 protein: CASRMTGGQEKLFF
CDR3 DNA: TGTGCCAGTAGAATGACAGGGGGCCAAGAAAAACTGTTTTTT
V gene: TRBV19
J gene: TRBJ1-4
clone size: -
D gene: TRBD1

CDR3 protein: CASSLDRGVEQYF
CDR3 DNA: TGTGCCAGCAGCTTAGACAGGGGGGTCGAGCAGTACTTC
V gene: TRBV11-3
J gene: TRBJ2-7
clone size: -
D gene: -

CDR3 protein: CASSRSLAGVPHEQFF
CDR3 DNA: TGCGCCAGCAGCCGGTCACTAGCGGGAGTTCCCCATGAGCAGTTCTTC
V gene: TRBV4-3
J gene: TRBJ2-1
clone size: -
D gene: TRBD2

CDR3 protein: CASSFGPGSGNTIYF
CDR3 DNA: TGTGCCAGCAGTTTTGGCCCGGGCTCTGGAAACACCATATATTTT
V gene: TRBV27
J gene: TRBJ1-3
clone size: -
D gene: -

CDR3 protein: CASRLPGTVNSGANVLTF
CDR3 DNA: TGTGCCAGCAGATTACCCGGGACAGTGAACTCTGGGGCCAACGTCCTGACTTTC
V gene: TRBV7-9
J gene: TRBJ2-6
clone size: few
D gene: TRBD1

CDR3 protein: CASSFSAVGAEAFF
CDR3 DNA: TGTGCCAGCAGTTTCTCGGCGGTAGGGGCTGAAGCTTTCTTT
V gene: TRBV5-6
J gene: TRBJ1-1
clone size: -
D gene: -

CDR3 protein: CASSLGTGDGTEAFF
CDR3 DNA: TGTGCCAGCAGCTTGGGGACAGGCGACGGCACTGAAGCTTTCTTT
V gene: TRBV5-4
J gene: TRBJ1-1
clone size: -
D gene: TRBD1

CDR3 protein: CASSPKQGYNSPLHF
CDR3 DNA: TGCGCCAGCAGCCCGAAACAGGGCTATAATTCACCCCTCCACTTT
V gene: TRBV4-3
J gene: TRBJ1-6
clone size: -
D gene: -

CDR3 protein: CASSLTGGEQETQYF
CDR3 DNA: TGTGCCAGCAGCCTCACCGGTGGAGAGCAAGAGACCCAGTACTTC
V gene: TRBV7-3
J gene: TRBJ2-5
clone size: -
D gene: -

CDR3 protein: CASSQVAGQGDNEQFF
CDR3 DNA: TGCGCCAGCAGCCAAGTCGCAGGACAGGGGGACAATGAGCAGTTCTTC
V gene: TRBV4-3
J gene: TRBJ2-1
clone size: few
D gene: TRBD1

CDR3 protein: CASSLDRSDGYTF
CDR3 DNA: TGCGCCAGCAGCTTGGACAGATCGGATGGCTACACCTTC
V gene: TRBV5-1
J gene: TRBJ1-2
clone size: -
D gene: -

CDR3 protein: CASSARDRAIEAFF
CDR3 DNA: TGTGCCAGCAGCGCACGGGACAGGGCTATTGAAGCTTTCTTT
V gene: TRBV9
J gene: TRBJ1-1
clone size: -
D gene: TRBD1

CDR3 protein: CASSPTTGGNQPQHF
CDR3 DNA: TGTGCCAGCAGTCCAACAACGGGGGGCAATCAGCCCCAGCATTTT
V gene: TRBV27
J gene: TRBJ1-5
clone size: once
D gene: -

CDR3 protein: CASSRDMRQPQHF
CDR3 DNA: TGCGCCAGCAGCCGGGACATGCGTCAGCCCCAGCATTTT
V gene: TRBV4-3
J gene: TRBJ1-5
clone size: many
D gene: -

CDR3 protein: CASSRVALAGIGNTGELFF
CDR3 DNA: TGTGCCAGCTCACGGGTTGCCCTAGCGGGGATCGGGAACACCGGGGAGCTGTTTTTT
V gene: TRBV18
J gene: TRBJ2-2
clone size: once
D gene: TRBD2